This T cell receptor (beta chain) originates from a study of CD8 T cell repertoires and HIV-1 epitope variants. Profiled with immunoSEQ multiplex PCR; TCRdb holds only in-frame clones, not every one. The data show just under 5,500 clones, with around 63% seen just once and around 40% held by the top ten. A word on this clone: The antigen remains undetermined.

Study findings and constraints: Of some ten antigen-specific beta clonotypes, 5 or 6 appeared to cross-react with escape variants.

The source material was cultured CD8+ T cells derived from PBMCs. This TCR derives from a male donor with HIV.

As DNA, the CDR3 is TGTGCCAGCAGTTTTGGGTCAACAGATACGCAGTATTTT. Protein sequence: CASSFGSTDTQYF. The V gene is TRBV27, the J gene TRBJ2-3; the D is unclear. The germline gives CDR1 MNHEY, CDR2 SMNVEV (reference sequence). This CDR3 region has 13 residues. V lost 3 bases, J lost 3 bases, and 7 bases lay in between.